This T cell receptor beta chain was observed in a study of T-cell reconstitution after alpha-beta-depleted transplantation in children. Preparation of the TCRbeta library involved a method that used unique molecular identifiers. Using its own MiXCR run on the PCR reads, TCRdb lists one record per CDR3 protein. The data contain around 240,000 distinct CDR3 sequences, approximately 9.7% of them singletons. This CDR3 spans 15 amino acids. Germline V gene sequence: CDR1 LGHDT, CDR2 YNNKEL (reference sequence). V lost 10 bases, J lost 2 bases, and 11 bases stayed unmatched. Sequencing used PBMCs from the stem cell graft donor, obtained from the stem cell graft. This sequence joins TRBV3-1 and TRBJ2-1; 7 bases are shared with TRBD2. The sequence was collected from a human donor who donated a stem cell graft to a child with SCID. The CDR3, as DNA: TGTGCCACCTGCTTGGGGGGGGATGCCTACAATGAGCAGTTCTTC. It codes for CATCLGGDAYNEQFF.